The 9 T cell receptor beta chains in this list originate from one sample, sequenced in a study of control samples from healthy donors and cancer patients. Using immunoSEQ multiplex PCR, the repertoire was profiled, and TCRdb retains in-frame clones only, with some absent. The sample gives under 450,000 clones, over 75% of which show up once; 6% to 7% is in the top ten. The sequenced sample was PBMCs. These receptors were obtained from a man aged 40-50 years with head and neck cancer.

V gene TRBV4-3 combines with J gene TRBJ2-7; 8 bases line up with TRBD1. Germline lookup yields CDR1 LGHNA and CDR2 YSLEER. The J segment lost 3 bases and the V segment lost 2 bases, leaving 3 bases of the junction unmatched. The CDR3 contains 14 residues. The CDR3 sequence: CASSQRTGYYEQYF. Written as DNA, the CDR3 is TGCGCCAGCAGCCAAAGGACAGGGTACTACGAGCAGTACTTC.

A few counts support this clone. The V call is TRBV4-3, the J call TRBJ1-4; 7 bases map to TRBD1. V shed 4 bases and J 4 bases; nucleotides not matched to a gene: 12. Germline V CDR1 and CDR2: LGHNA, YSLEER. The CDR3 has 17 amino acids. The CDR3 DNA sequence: TGCGCCAGCAGCCGCGAGTCAAAGGGACAGTTTAATGAAAAACTGTTTTTT. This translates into CASSRESKGQFNEKLFF.

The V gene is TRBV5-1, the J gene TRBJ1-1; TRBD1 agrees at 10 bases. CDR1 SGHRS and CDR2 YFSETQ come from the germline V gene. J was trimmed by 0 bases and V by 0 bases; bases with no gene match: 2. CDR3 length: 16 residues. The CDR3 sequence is CASSLAGQGLNTEAFF. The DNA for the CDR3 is TGCGCCAGCAGCTTGGCGGGACAGGGGTTGAACACTGAAGCTTTCTTT.

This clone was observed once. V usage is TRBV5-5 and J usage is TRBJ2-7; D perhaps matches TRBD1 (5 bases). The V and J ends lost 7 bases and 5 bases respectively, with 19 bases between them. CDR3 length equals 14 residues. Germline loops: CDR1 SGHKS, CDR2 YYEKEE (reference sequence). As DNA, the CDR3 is TGTGCCAGCGGTGATAGGCGTCTAGGGGACGAGCAGTACTTC. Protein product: CASGDRRLGDEQYF. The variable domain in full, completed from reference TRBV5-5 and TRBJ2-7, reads DAGVTQSPTHLIKTRGQQVTLRCSPISGHKSVSWYQQVLGQGPQFIFQYYEKEERGRGNFPDRFSARQFPNYSSELNVNALLLGDSALYLCASGDRRLGDEQYFGPGTRLTVT.

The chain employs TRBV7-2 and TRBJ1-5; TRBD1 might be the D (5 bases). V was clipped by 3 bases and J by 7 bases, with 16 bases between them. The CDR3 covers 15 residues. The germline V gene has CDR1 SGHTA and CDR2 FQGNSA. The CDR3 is CASSLARGRGQPQHF. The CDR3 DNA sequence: TGTGCCAGCAGCTTGGCCCGGGGTCGGGGGCAGCCCCAGCATTTT.

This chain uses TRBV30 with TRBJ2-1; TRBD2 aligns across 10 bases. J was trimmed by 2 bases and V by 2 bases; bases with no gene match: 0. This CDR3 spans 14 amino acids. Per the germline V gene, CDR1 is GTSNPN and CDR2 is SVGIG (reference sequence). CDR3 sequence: CAWSTSGAYNEQFF. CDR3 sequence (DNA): TGTGCCTGGAGTACTAGCGGGGCCTACAATGAGCAGTTCTTC.

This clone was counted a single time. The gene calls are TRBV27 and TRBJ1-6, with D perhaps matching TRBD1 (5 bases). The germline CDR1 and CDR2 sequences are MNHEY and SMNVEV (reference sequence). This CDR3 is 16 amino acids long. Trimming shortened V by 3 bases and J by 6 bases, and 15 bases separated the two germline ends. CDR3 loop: CASSFTRAGSNSPLHF. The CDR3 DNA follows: TGTGCCAGCAGTTTCACCAGGGCAGGGAGTAATTCACCCCTCCACTTT.

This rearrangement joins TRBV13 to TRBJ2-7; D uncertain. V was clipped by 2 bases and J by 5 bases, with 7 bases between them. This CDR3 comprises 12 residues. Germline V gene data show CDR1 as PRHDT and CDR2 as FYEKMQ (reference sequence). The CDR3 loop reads CASSLLADEQYF. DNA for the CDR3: TGTGCCAGCAGCTTATTGGCAGACGAGCAGTACTTC.

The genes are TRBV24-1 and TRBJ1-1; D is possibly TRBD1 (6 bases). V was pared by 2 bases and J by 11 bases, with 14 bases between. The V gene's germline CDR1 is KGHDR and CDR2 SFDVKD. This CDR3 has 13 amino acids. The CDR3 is CATSDSTGRRAFF. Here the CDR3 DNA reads TGTGCCACCAGTGATTCCACAGGGAGACGTGCTTTCTTT.